The source of this TCR beta chain is a study of neoadjuvant anti-PD-1 for oral cavity cancer. Study-level background: Patients without progression received a fourth nivolumab dose around day 43, then surgical resection on days 50-56.

TCRdb's table, derived via immunoSEQ multiplex PCR, lists solely in-frame clones and lacks some. The sample has 11,000 to 15,000 clones, roughly 71% seen once. V gave up 7 bases and J gave up 4 bases, with 15 bases separating them. Per the germline V gene, CDR1 is SGHNT and CDR2 is YYREEE (reference sequence). CDR3 length: 13 residues. Sample time point: after neoadjuvant nivolumab, at surgical resection. Details on this clone: Its antigen is currently unknown.

Notes on the study in general: PBMC Gini-index clonality exceeded responders' in non-responders post-nivolumab.

The material sequenced was PBMCs, taken after nivolumab (anti-PD-1) treatment. The sequence was collected from a person between 40 and 85 years old with oral cavity squamous cell carcinoma. The chain uses TRBV5-4 and TRBJ2-7; no reliable D call. The CDR3 DNA is TGTGCCAGCCGCCCCAACGCGTTGTACGAGCAGTACTTC. Translating it yields CASRPNALYEQYF.